Ten or more counts support the clone carrying this T cell receptor (beta chain). Its cognate antigen is unknown. Time point defined: newly diagnosed GD, antithyroid drugs for less than 3 months. The TCR library was made from RNA that had been extracted from PBMCs in TRIzol. Patients were enrolled at an endocrinology department in Xi'an, China. This sample stems from a study of regulatory T cells in long-lasting Graves disease. The CDR3 extends over 14 amino acids. CDR1 MNHNS and CDR2 SASEGT come from the germline V gene. Trimming removed 2 bases at V and 6 bases at J, with 13 bases between. The TCR beta library used iRepertoire HTBI primers with Arm-PCR amplification of CDR3. TCRdb reanalysed the multiplex PCR reads using MiXCR and keeps one entry per CDR3 protein. The profile shows approximately 210,000 distinct CDR3 sequences, about 17% of them singletons. Study-wide points: Patients with persistent disease showed a bias toward TRBV28, TRBJ1-2 and TRBJ2-5. What was studied was peripheral blood only, and not thyroid tissue.

The chain couples TRBV6-1 to TRBJ1-1; the D gene is possibly TRBD1 (5 bases). The TCR originated in a female donor with Graves disease. Sequenced here: peripheral blood mononuclear cells (PBMCs), sampled at new diagnosis, from a patient treated with antithyroid drugs. DNA of the CDR3: TGTGCCAGCAGTGAACCCAGGAGGGGACCTGAAGCTTTCTTT. This sequence encodes CASSEPRRGPEAFF.